This is a list of T cell receptor beta chains from one sample in a study of T cell changes during pregnancy in multiple sclerosis. Method: immunoSEQ multiplex PCR; TCRdb's copy keeps in-frame clones and lacks some. The table has some 44,000 clones, around 90% seen once. Sequenced here: CD4+ T cells from peripheral blood mononuclear cells, sampled in the second trimester of pregnancy. The receptor set was obtained from a female donor with multiple sclerosis, enrolled in a pregnancy study. The CDR3 runs from the conserved cysteine through the conserved F or W. D genes are given only for firm matches. Only part of the rows carry a size: once, few, many, or a class if the clone is expanded.

J gene: TRBJ1-4; V gene: TRBV28; clone size: NA; D gene: NA; CDR3 DNA: TGTGCCAGCGCTTCCCCGTCGGGACTCTATGAAAAACTGTTTTTT; CDR3 protein: CASASPSGLYEKLFF
J gene: TRBJ2-1; V gene: TRBV18; clone size: NA; D gene: TRBD2; CDR3 DNA: TGTGCCAGCTCACCAAGGCGGGAGGCCTACAATGAGCAGTTCTTC; CDR3 protein: CASSPRREAYNEQFF
J gene: TRBJ2-1; V gene: TRBV29-1; clone size: many; D gene: NA; CDR3 DNA: TGCAGCGTTGTTTTTTTCTTGGGGACATCCTACAATGAGCAGTTCTTC; CDR3 protein: CSVVFFLGTSYNEQFF
J gene: TRBJ1-5; V gene: TRBV6-1; clone size: NA; D gene: NA; CDR3 DNA: TGTGCCAGCAGTGAAACGGATCAGGGGCTGTATAGCAATCAGCCCCAGCATTTT; CDR3 protein: CASSETDQGLYSNQPQHF
J gene: TRBJ2-3; V gene: TRBV5-1; clone size: NA; D gene: NA; CDR3 DNA: TGCGCCAGCAGCTTGGCGGGAGGCACAGATACGCAGTATTTT; CDR3 protein: CASSLAGGTDTQYF
J gene: TRBJ1-1; V gene: TRBV28; clone size: NA; D gene: NA; CDR3 DNA: TGTGCCAGCAGTTTGGCAGGGAACGAAGCTTTCTTT; CDR3 protein: CASSLAGNEAFF
J gene: TRBJ1-5; V gene: TRBV10-3; clone size: NA; D gene: TRBD1; CDR3 DNA: TGTGCCTCGTGGACAGGGAACTTCAATCAGCCCCAGCATTTT; CDR3 protein: CASWTGNFNQPQHF
J gene: TRBJ1-4; V gene: TRBV7-6; clone size: NA; D gene: TRBD1; CDR3 DNA: TGTGCCAGCAGCGGGAGGACAGGGGCAACTAATGAAAAACTGTTTTTT; CDR3 protein: CASSGRTGATNEKLFF
J gene: TRBJ2-5; V gene: TRBV6-6; clone size: NA; D gene: NA; CDR3 DNA: TGTGCCAGCAGCCCGCCAGGGATTCGAGAGACCCAGTACTTC; CDR3 protein: CASSPPGIRETQYF
J gene: TRBJ2-7; V gene: TRBV7-8; clone size: NA; D gene: NA; CDR3 DNA: TGTGCCAGCAGCTTAGACCTCGCAGGAACCTACGAGCAGTACTTC; CDR3 protein: CASSLDLAGTYEQYF